This T cell receptor beta chain was observed in a study of blood T cell repertoires in COVID-19. In the source study's methods: It was from reference gene primer amplification that nucleated cell counts were estimated. Sequenced by immunoSEQ multiplex PCR; TCRdb stores in-frame clones only, minus some. The V and J calls and the clone size are those of that table, but D and trimming were determined from the DNA. This sample carries some 350,000 clones, around 86% of them seen once, and the ten largest clones take around 3%. The CDR3 covers 13 residues. Germline V gene sequence: CDR1 MDHEN, CDR2 SYDVKM. V lost 5 bases to trimming and J lost 5 bases; unmatched junction nucleotides: 3.

Sequenced material: peripheral blood. The clonotype was recovered from a human donor in a cohort sampled during active COVID-19. The chain employs TRBV28 and TRBJ2-5, with TRBD2 matching over 9 bases. The CDR3 sequence: CASSLAGYETQYF. Here the CDR3 DNA reads TGTGCCAGCAGTCTAGCGGGGTACGAGACCCAGTACTTC.